The T cell receptor beta chain described here comes from a study of cytomegalovirus exposure and HLA in healthy donors. The CDR3 runs 12 residues. CDR1 MGHDK and CDR2 SYGVNS come from the germline V gene. V lost 10 bases to trimming and J lost 8 bases; unmatched junction nucleotides: 8. Study results and limitations: Later examination showed HLA-associated TCR beta chains had greater clonal expansion than equally common others. Among donors in an Asian-associated ancestry cluster, a later analysis reportedly found fewer N-insertions than the roughly 610-donor mean.

Comment on this clone: Antigen: not known.

PCR employed 60 Vbeta and 13 Jbeta primers. TCRdb's copy holds only in-frame clones and misses some; the assay was immunoSEQ multiplex PCR. The top ten hold about 2.4% of the sample, which has about 180,000 clones, over 65% seen once. The receptor's source is a man aged 55 to 69 in good health and CMV-seronegative. The gene calls are TRBV25-1 and TRBJ2-1; 7 bases are shared with TRBD1. The sample taken for sequencing was PBMCs. CDR3 sequence (DNA): TGTGCCACCAAAGGGACAGAACATGAGCAGTTCTTC. Its translation is CATKGTEHEQFF.